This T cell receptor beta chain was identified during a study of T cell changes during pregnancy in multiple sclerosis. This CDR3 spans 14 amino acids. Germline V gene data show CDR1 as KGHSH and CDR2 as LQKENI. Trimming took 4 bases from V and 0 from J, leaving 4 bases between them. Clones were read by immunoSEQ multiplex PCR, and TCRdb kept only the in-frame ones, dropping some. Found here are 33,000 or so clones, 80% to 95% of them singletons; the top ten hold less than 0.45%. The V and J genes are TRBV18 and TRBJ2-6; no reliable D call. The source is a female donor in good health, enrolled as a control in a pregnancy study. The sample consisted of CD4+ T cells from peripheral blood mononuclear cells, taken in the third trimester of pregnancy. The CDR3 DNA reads TGTGCCAGCTCACTCTCCTCTGGGGCCAACGTCCTGACTTTC. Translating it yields CASSLSSGANVLTF.